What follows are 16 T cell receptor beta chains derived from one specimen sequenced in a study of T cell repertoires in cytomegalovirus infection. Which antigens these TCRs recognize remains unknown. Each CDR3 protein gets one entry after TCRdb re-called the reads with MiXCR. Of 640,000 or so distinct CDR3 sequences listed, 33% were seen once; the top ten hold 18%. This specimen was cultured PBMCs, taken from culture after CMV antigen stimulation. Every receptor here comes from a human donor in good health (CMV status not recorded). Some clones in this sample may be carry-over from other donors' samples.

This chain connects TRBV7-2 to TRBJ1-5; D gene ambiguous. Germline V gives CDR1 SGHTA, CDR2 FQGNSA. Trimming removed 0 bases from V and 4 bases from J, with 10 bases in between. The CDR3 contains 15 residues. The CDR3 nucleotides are TGTGCCAGCAGCTTAGCTGCACAACAAAATCAGCCCCAGCATTTT. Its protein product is CASSLAAQQNQPQHF.

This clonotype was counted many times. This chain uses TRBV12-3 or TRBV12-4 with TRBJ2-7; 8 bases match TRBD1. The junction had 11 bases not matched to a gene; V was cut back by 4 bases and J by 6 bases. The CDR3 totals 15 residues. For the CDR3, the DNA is TGTGCCAGCAGTTACCTCCGGACAGGGACAAGCGAGCAGTACTTC. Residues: CASSYLRTGTSEQYF.

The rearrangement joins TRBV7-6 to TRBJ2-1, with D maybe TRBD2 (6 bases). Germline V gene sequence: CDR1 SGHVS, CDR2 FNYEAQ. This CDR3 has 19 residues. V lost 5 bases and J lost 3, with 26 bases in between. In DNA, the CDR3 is TGTGCCAGCAGCCCCCGGGGGAGCGGGTTGGCTCGACTCTACAATGAGCAGTTCTTC. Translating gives CASSPRGSGLARLYNEQFF.

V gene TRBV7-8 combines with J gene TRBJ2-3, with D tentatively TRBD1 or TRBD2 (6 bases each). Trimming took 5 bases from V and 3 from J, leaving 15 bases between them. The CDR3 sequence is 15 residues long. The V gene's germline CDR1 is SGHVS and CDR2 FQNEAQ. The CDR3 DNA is TGTGCCAGCAGCACTCGGGGGCGTGAAACAGATACGCAGTATTTT. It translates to CASSTRGRETDTQYF. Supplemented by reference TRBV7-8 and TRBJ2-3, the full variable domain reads GAGVSQSPRYKVAKRGQDVALRCDPISGHVSLFWYQQALGQGPEFLTYFQNEAQLDKSGLPSDRFFAERPEGSVSTLKIQRTQQEDSAVYLCASSTRGRETDTQYFGPGTRLTVL.

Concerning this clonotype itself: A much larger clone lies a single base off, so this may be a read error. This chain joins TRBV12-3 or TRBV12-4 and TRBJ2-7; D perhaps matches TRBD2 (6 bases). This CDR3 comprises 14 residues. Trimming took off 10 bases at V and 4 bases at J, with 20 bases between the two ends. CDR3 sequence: CATTPGAGRYEQYF. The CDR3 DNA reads TGTGCCACCACCCCGGGCGCGGGGAGGTACGAGCAGTACTTC.

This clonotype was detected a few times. The CDR3 loop is CASSSSGQGPDTQYF. DNA of the CDR3: TGCGCCAGCAGCTCCTCAGGACAGGGCCCAGATACGCAGTATTTT. This chain connects TRBV5-1 to TRBJ2-3; 8 bases are shared with TRBD1. CDR3 length equals 15 residues. From germline, CDR1 is SGHRS and CDR2 YFSETQ. V gave up 3 bases and J gave up 4 bases; unmatched junction bases: 7.

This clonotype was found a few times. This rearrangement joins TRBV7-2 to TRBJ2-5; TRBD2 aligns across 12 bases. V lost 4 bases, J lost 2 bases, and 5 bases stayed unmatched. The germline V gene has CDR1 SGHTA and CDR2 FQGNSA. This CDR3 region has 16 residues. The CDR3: CASSSGLAGTQETQYF. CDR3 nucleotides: TGTGCCAGCAGCTCCGGACTAGCGGGGACTCAAGAGACCCAGTACTTC.

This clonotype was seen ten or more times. The CDR3 is CASSLAGLGGQETQYF. CDR3 nucleotides: TGTGCCAGCAGCTTAGCGGGTCTGGGCGGCCAAGAGACCCAGTACTTC. The J gene is TRBJ2-5, the V gene TRBV7-2; D remains ambiguous. Germline V gives CDR1 SGHTA, CDR2 FQGNSA. The CDR3 length is 16 residues. Trimming left V 0 bases short and J 1 base short, with 12 bases between.

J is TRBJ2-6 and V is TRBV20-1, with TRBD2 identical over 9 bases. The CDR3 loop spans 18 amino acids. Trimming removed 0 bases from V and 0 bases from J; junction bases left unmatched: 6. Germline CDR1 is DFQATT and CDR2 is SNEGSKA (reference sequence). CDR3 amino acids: CSARDDSGGFSGANVLTF. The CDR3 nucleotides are TGCAGTGCTAGAGATGACAGCGGGGGGTTCTCTGGGGCCAACGTCCTGACTTTC.

For the CDR3, the DNA is TGTGCCAGTAGTATCTACCGGGACAGGGGGCAGCCCCAGCATTTT. Translated, it gives CASSIYRDRGQPQHF. J is TRBJ1-5 and V is TRBV19, with 11 positions matching TRBD1. CDR1 and CDR2 (germline): LNHDA, SQIVND (reference sequence). The CDR3 spans 15 residues. Germline trimming cut 3 bases from V and 7 bases from J; bases unmatched to any gene: 5.

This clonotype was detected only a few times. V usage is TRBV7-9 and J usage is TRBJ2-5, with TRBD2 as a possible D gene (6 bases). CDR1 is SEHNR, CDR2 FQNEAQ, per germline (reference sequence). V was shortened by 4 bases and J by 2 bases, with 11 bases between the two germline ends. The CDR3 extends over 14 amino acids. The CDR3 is CASSWGVLQETQYF. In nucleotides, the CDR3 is TGTGCCAGCAGCTGGGGGGTCTTACAAGAGACCCAGTACTTC.

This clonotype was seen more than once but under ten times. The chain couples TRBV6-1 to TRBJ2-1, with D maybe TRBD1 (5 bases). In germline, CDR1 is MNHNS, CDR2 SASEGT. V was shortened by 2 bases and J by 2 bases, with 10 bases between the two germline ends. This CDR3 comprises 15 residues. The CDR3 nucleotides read TGTGCCAGCAGTGAATTGTTACAGGCCTACAATGAGCAGTTCTTC. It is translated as CASSELLQAYNEQFF.

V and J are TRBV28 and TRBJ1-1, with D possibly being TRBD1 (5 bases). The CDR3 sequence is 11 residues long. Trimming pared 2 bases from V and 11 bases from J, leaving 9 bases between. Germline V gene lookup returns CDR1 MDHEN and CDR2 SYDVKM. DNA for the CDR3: TGTGCCAGCAGTTTAGCAGGGAGTGCTTTCTTT. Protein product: CASSLAGSAFF.

In DNA form, the CDR3 reads TGTGCCAGCAGCTTAGGGACAGGGGGAGAAGATACGCAGTATTTT. Amino acid sequence: CASSLGTGGEDTQYF. This rearrangement joins TRBV7-6 to TRBJ2-3, with 10 bases identical to TRBD1. Germline CDR1 reads SGHVS; CDR2 reads FNYEAQ. J gave up 5 bases and V 1 base, and 3 bases lay outside the gene matches. This CDR3 region has 15 residues.

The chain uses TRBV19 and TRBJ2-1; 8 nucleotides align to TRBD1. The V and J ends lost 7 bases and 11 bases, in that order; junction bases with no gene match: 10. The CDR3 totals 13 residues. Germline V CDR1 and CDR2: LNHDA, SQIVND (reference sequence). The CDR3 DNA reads TGTGCCAGTACCCCGACAGGGGCAAACCAGCAGTTCTTC. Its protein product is CASTPTGANQQFF.

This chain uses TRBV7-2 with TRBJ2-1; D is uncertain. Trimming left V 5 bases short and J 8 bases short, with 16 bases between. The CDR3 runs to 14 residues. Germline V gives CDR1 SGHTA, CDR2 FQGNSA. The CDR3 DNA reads TGTGCCAGCAGCACCACCAGGTTAGGTTATGAGCAGTTCTTC. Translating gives CASSTTRLGYEQFF.